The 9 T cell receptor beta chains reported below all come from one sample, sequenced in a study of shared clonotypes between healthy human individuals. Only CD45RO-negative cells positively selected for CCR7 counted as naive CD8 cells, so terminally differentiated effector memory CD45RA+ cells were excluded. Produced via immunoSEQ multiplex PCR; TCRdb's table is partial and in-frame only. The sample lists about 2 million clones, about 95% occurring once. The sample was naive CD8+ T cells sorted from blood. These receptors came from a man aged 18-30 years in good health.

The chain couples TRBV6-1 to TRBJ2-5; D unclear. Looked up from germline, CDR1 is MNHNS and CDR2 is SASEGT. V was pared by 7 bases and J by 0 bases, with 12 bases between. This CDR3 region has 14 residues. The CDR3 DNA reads TGTGCCAGCACCTTGCGGTCGGACCAAGAGACCCAGTACTTC. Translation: CASTLRSDQETQYF.

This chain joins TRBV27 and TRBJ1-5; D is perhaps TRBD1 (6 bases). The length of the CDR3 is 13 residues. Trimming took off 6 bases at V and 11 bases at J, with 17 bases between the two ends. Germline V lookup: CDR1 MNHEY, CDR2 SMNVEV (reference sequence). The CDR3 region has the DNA TGTGCCAGCAGCACAGGGCAGTATCTGGCCCAGCATTTT. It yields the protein CASSTGQYLAQHF.

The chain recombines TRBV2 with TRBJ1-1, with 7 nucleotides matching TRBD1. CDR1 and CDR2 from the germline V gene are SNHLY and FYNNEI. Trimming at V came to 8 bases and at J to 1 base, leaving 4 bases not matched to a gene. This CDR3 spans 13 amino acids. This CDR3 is CASARTGNTEAFF. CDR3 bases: TGTGCCAGCGCTAGGACAGGGAACACTGAAGCTTTCTTT.

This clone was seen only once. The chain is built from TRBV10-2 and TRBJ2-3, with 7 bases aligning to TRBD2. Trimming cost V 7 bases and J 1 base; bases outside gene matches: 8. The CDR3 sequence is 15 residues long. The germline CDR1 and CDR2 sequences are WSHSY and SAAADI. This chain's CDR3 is CASTATSVGTDTQYF. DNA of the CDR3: TGCGCCAGCACAGCCACTAGCGTGGGCACAGATACGCAGTATTTT.

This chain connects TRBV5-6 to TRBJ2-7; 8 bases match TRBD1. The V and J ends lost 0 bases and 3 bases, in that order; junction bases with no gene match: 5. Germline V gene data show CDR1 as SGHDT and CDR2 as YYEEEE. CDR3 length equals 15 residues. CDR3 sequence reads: CASSLDGQGVYEQYF. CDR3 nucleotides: TGTGCCAGCAGCTTGGACGGACAGGGAGTCTACGAGCAGTACTTC. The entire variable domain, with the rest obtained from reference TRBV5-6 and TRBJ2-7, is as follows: DAGVTQSPTHLIKTRGQQVTLRCSPKSGHDTVSWYQQALGQGPQFIFQYYEEEERQRGNFPDRFSGHQFPNYSSELNVNALLLGDSALYLCASSLDGQGVYEQYFGPGTRLTVT.

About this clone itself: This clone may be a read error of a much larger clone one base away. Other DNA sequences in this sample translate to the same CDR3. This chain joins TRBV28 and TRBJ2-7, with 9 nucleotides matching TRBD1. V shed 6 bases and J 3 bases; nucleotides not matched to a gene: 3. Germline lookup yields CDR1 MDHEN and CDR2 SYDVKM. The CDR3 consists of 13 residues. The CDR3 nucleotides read TGTGCCAGCAGCCTGGGACAGGGCTACGAGCAGTACTTC. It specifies CASSLGQGYEQYF.

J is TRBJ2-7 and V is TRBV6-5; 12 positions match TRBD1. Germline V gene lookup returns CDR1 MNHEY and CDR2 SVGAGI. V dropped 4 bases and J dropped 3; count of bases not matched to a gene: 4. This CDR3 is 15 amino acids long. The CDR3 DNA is TGTGCCAGCAGTTGGGGACAGGGGGCTTACTACGAGCAGTACTTC. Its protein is CASSWGQGAYYEQYF.

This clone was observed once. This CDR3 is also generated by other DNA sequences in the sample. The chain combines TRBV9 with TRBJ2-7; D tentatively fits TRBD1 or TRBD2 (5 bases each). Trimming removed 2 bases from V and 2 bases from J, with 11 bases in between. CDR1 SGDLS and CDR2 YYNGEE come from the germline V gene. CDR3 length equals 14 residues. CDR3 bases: TGTGCCAGCAGCGTCGGGACGGATACCTACGAGCAGTACTTC. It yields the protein CASSVGTDTYEQYF.

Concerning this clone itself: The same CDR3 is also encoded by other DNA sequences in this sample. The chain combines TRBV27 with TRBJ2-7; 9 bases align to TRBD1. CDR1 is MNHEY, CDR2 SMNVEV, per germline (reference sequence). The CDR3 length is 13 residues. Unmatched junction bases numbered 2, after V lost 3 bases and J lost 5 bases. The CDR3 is CASSFTGGDEQYF. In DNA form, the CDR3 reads TGTGCCAGCAGTTTTACAGGGGGCGACGAGCAGTACTTC.